The subject of this entry is one T cell receptor (beta chain). Its antigen is not known. Despite likely unrecorded immune exposures, the donors were nominally healthy at the time of sampling. These data belong to a study of cytomegalovirus exposure and HLA in healthy donors. The PCR employed 60 Vbeta primers together with 13 Jbeta primers. Sequencing used immunoSEQ multiplex PCR; TCRdb keeps in-frame clones, though not all of them. The profile shows fewer than 300,000 clones, around 86% of them singletons. Study findings and constraints: Immune exposure data for these donors was limited to CMV serostatus. In a later analysis, a missense DCLRE1C variant was linked to TCR beta V- and J-gene trimming.

Germline V CDR1 and CDR2: SGHTA, FQGTGA. After removal of 5 bases from V and 4 bases from J, the junction contained 15 bases not matched to a gene. The CDR3 contains 18 residues. The sequence was collected from a man aged 35 to 55 in good health and CMV-seropositive. This chain links TRBV7-3 with TRBJ2-3; the match to TRBD2 covers 10 bases. The source material was PBMCs. This CDR3 is CASSPYGYLAGVADTQYF. The DNA for the CDR3 is TGTGCCAGCAGCCCCTACGGGTACCTAGCGGGAGTAGCAGATACGCAGTATTTT.